A selection of T cell receptor beta chains follows, all from one sample in a study of blood T cell repertoires in COVID-19. Assay: immunoSEQ multiplex PCR; the TCRdb copy retains only in-frame clones and omits some. This sample has around 140,000 clones, with 70% to 80% found just once. Input material: peripheral blood. Receptors were obtained from a woman in her fifties or sixties with active or convalescent COVID-19. The CDR3 runs from the conserved cysteine through the conserved F or W. The D gene is left open where the match is weak. The size field is filled for only some rows; it gives once, few, many or a size class.

j_gene | v_gene | abundance | d_gene | CDR3aa | CDR3nt
TRBJ2-2 | TRBV28 | - | - | CASRESGELFF | TGTGCCAGCAGGGAGTCCGGGGAGCTGTTTTTT
TRBJ1-2 | TRBV4-3 | - | TRBD1 | CASSQGTGLNSGYTF | TGCGCCAGCAGCCAAGGGACAGGGTTAAACAGTGGCTACACCTTC
TRBJ1-5 | TRBV7-8 | - | - | CASSRGTDYNQPQHF | TGTGCCAGCAGCCGAGGGACGGACTACAATCAGCCCCAGCATTTT
TRBJ1-2 | TRBV13 | - | TRBD1 | CASSWEADRGSKTF | TGTGCCAGCAGCTGGGAAGCTGACAGGGGAAGTAAGACCTTC
TRBJ2-7 | TRBV6-5 | - | - | CASSPGQGRYEQYF | TGTGCCAGCAGTCCCGGGCAGGGAAGGTACGAGCAGTACTTC
TRBJ2-6 | TRBV3-1/TRBV3-2 | - | TRBD1 | CASSQERGQGANVLTF | TGTGCCAGCAGCCAAGAAAGGGGGCAAGGGGCCAACGTCCTGACTTTC
TRBJ1-1 | TRBV7-2 | - | - | CASSLQGFGNTEAFF | TGTGCCAGCAGCTTACAGGGTTTCGGGAACACTGAAGCTTTCTTT
TRBJ1-4 | TRBV7-2 | - | - | CASSLGVREKLFF | TGTGCCAGCAGCTTAGGGGTCAGGGAAAAACTGTTTTTT
TRBJ1-2 | TRBV30 | - | - | CAWSVFGFYGYTF | TGTGCCTGGAGTGTATTCGGGTTTTATGGCTACACCTTC
TRBJ1-2 | TRBV27 | - | TRBD1 | CASRRPDRRGNYGYTF | TGTGCCAGCAGGAGACCGGACAGGAGGGGTAACTATGGCTACACCTTC
TRBJ1-2 | TRBV6-5 | few | TRBD1 | CASSYDRDYGYTF | TGTGCCAGCAGTTACGACAGGGACTATGGCTACACCTTC
TRBJ2-3 | TRBV2 | few | TRBD1 | CASSEAGGQVTDTQYF | TGTGCCAGCAGCGAAGCCGGAGGACAGGTCACAGATACGCAGTATTTT
TRBJ2-7 | TRBV28 | - | - | CASTQEGSGGYEQYF | TGTGCCAGCACCCAGGAGGGTAGCGGAGGGTACGAGCAGTACTTC
TRBJ2-3 | TRBV7-8 | - | - | CASSGSRLDTQYF | TGTGCCAGCAGCGGTAGCCGGCTAGATACGCAGTATTTT
TRBJ1-5 | TRBV6-2/TRBV6-3 | - | - | CASSYFPGNRIYSNQPQHF | TGTGCCAGCAGTTACTTTCCAGGGAATCGGATATATTCCAATCAGCCCCAGCATTTT
TRBJ1-6 | TRBV30 | - | - | CAYSDLGQGGRDNSPLHF | TGTGCCTACTCAGACCTCGGGCAGGGAGGGAGGGATAATTCACCCCTCCACTTT
TRBJ2-7 | TRBV11-2 | - | TRBD2 | CASSRTSKRDSYEQYF | TGTGCCAGCAGTCGAACCTCAAAGCGGGACTCCTACGAGCAGTACTTC
TRBJ1-2 | TRBV5-1 | few | TRBD1 | CASSTGQGALGYGYTF | TGCGCCAGCAGCACAGGACAGGGGGCGTTAGGCTATGGCTACACCTTC
TRBJ2-1 | TRBV7-9 | - | - | CASSLALAIEQFF | TGTGCCAGCAGCTTAGCCCTGGCAATTGAGCAGTTCTTC
TRBJ2-1 | TRBV5-1 | - | TRBD1 | CASSFRDSYNEQFF | TGCGCCAGCAGCTTCCGGGACAGCTACAATGAGCAGTTCTTC
TRBJ1-3 | TRBV10-3 | - | - | CAISGHDEGAQYF | TGTGCCATCAGTGGTCATGATGAGGGTGCCCAATATTTT
TRBJ1-1 | TRBV7-2 | once | - | CASSILPEAPRAFF | TGTGCCAGCAGCATCCTCCCGGAGGCCCCGAGGGCTTTCTTT
TRBJ1-2 | TRBV11-2 | once | - | CASSLGRPHYGYTF | TGTGCCAGCAGCTTAGGCAGGCCCCACTATGGCTACACCTTC
TRBJ1-5 | TRBV6-6 | - | - | CASSPHEISNQPQHF | TGTGCCAGCAGTCCTCACGAGATTAGCAATCAGCCCCAGCATTTT
TRBJ1-6 | TRBV12-3/TRBV12-4 | few | - | CASSSYLISPLHF | TGTGCCAGCAGTTCGTATTTAATTTCACCCCTCCACTTT
TRBJ2-1 | TRBV7-3 | - | TRBD1 | CASSLGTGRYNEQFF | TGTGCCAGCAGCTTAGGGACAGGGCGATACAATGAGCAGTTCTTC
TRBJ1-6 | TRBV7-2 | few | - | CASSAVSGNSPLHF | TGTGCCAGCAGCGCCGTGAGTGGTAATTCACCCCTCCACTTT
TRBJ2-7 | TRBV7-9 | many | TRBD2 | CASSLTGGYEQYF | TGTGCCAGCAGCTTAACGGGAGGGTACGAGCAGTACTTC
TRBJ2-7 | TRBV30 | many | - | CACPLGGAGPYEQYF | TGTGCCTGCCCATTGGGGGGTGCGGGGCCCTACGAGCAGTACTTC
TRBJ1-2 | TRBV19 | - | - | CASSSIRDTSNYGYTF | TGTGCCAGTAGCTCAATCCGGGACACCTCTAACTATGGCTACACCTTC
TRBJ1-4 | TRBV30 | few | - | CAWTPPGRGGISEKLFF | TGTGCCTGGACCCCGCCAGGCCGAGGGGGTATCAGTGAAAAACTGTTTTTT
TRBJ1-2 | TRBV7-2 | - | TRBD1 | CASSLEGQGGFSYGYTF | TGTGCCAGCAGCTTAGAGGGACAGGGTGGATTCAGCTATGGCTACACCTTC
TRBJ1-1 | TRBV12-5 | - | - | CASGGRGAFTEAFF | TGTGCTAGTGGTGGTCGGGGGGCGTTCACTGAAGCTTTCTTT
TRBJ2-7 | TRBV6-5 | - | - | CASSHFGGAYEQYF | TGTGCCAGCAGTCACTTCGGGGGAGCCTACGAGCAGTACTTC
TRBJ1-4 | TRBV6-6 | once | - | CASRPGDSNEKLFF | TGTGCCAGCAGACCCGGGGACTCCAATGAAAAACTGTTTTTT
TRBJ1-4 | TRBV7-8 | - | - | CASSLVGSWPGNEKLFF | TGTGCCAGCAGCTTAGTCGGTTCGTGGCCAGGGAATGAAAAACTGTTTTTT
TRBJ1-2 | TRBV27 | - | - | CASSFGLGEGYGYTF | TGTGCCAGCAGTTTTGGTCTGGGGGAGGGCTATGGCTACACCTTC
TRBJ2-5 | TRBV2 | - | - | CASSENSRETQYF | TGTGCCAGCAGTGAAAACTCCAGGGAGACCCAGTACTTC
TRBJ2-3 | TRBV30 | - | TRBD2 | CAWSGGSPSTDTQYF | TGTGCCTGGAGTGGCGGGAGCCCTAGCACAGATACGCAGTATTTT
TRBJ2-7 | TRBV7-2 | - | TRBD2 | CASSLEVAGGGEQYF | TGTGCCAGCAGCTTAGAAGTAGCGGGAGGCGGGGAGCAGTACTTC
TRBJ1-1 | TRBV5-1 | - | TRBD1 | CASSWGTGVSMNTEAFF | TGCGCCAGCAGCTGGGGGACAGGGGTCTCGATGAACACTGAAGCTTTCTTT
TRBJ2-3 | TRBV4-3 | - | - | CASSQDADSSTDTQYF | TGCGCCAGCAGCCAAGATGCGGATTCTAGCACAGATACGCAGTATTTT
TRBJ1-5 | TRBV5-4 | - | - | CASPLRGGPNSNQPQHF | TGTGCCAGCCCATTGAGGGGGGGGCCCAATAGCAATCAGCCCCAGCATTTT
TRBJ1-1 | TRBV19 | - | - | CASSIFPPGTEAFF | TGTGCCAGTAGTATTTTCCCACCAGGCACTGAAGCTTTCTTT
TRBJ1-5 | TRBV19 | - | TRBD1 | CATTAAGGPNQPQHF | TGTGCCACAACCGCGGCAGGGGGCCCTAATCAGCCCCAGCATTTT
TRBJ1-1 | TRBV5-1 | once | TRBD1 | CASSGGTGWTNTEAFF | TGCGCCAGCAGCGGCGGGACAGGGTGGACGAACACTGAAGCTTTCTTT
TRBJ2-3 | TRBV3-1/TRBV3-2 | few | - | CASSSINTQYF | TGTGCCAGCAGCTCCATCAATACGCAGTATTTT
TRBJ1-1 | TRBV25-1 | - | - | CASSENAGGTQSEAFF | TGTGCCAGCAGTGAAAATGCCGGCGGGACTCAGTCTGAAGCTTTCTTT